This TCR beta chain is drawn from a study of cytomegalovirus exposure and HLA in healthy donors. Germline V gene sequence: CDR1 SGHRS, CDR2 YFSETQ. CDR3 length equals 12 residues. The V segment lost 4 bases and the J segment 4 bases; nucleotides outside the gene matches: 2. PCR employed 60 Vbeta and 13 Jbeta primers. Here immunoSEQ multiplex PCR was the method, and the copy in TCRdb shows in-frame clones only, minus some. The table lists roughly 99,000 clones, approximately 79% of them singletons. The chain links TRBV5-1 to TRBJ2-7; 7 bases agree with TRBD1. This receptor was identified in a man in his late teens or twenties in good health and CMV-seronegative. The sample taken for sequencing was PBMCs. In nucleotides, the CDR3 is TGCGCCAGCAGCCCGGGACAGTACGAGCAGTACTTC. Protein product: CASSPGQYEQYF. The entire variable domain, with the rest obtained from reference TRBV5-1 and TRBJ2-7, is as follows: KAGVTQTPRYLIKTRGQQVTLSCSPISGHRSVSWYQQTPGQGLQFLFEYFSETQRNKGNFPGRFSGRQFSNSRSEMNVSTLELGDSALYLCASSPGQYEQYFGPGTRLTVT.